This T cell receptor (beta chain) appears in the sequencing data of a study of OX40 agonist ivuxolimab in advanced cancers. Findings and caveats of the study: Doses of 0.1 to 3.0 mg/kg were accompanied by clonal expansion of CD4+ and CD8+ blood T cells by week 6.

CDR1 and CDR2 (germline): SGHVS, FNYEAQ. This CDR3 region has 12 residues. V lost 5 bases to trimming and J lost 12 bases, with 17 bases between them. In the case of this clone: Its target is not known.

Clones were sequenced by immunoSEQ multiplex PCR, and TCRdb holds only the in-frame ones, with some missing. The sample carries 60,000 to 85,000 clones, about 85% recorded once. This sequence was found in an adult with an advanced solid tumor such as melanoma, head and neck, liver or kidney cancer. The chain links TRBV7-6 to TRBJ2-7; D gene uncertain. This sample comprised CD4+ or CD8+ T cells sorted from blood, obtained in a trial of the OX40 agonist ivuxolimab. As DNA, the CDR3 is TGTGCCAGCAGCCCAGACGGTAGGAGAGCGTACTTC. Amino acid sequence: CASSPDGRRAYF. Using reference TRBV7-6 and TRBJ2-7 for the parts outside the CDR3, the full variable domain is GAGVSQSPRYKVTKRGQDVALRCDPISGHVSLYWYRQALGQGPEFLTYFNYEAQQDKSGLPNDRFSAERPEGSISTLTIQRTEQRDSAMYRCASSPDGRRAYFGPGTRLTVT.